This TCR beta chain was captured in a study of graft-versus-host responses after intestinal transplantation. Overall study context: Recipients were all induced with anti-thymocyte globulin, then given tacrolimus and steroids for around three years. Findings and limits, study-wide: Present in recipient marrow, GvH clones included some that appeared first in ileum or blood. High graft-versus-host to host-versus-graft clonal ratios were seen in allografts of patients with graft-donor T cell macrochimerism. GvH clone levels peaked in circulation, and this peak was associated with early post-transplant HvG declines.

The data were produced by immunoSEQ multiplex PCR, yet TCRdb's version contains in-frame clones alone and is incomplete. The data show about 96,000 clones, with 80% to 95% seen just once and roughly 0.17% held by the top ten. Germline V CDR1 and CDR2: MNHEY, SVGAGI. The CDR3 loop spans 15 amino acids. V was trimmed by 4 bases and J by 6 bases, leaving 15 bases between them. A note on this clone: As yet, its antigen is unknown.

The receptor's source is a human donor who received an intestinal transplant. Material: unstimulated CD4+ T cells sorted from spleen or lymph node cells, obtained before intestinal transplant. The V gene is TRBV6-5, the J gene TRBJ1-4; weak D call: TRBD1 (5 bases). CDR3 nucleotide sequence: TGTGCCAGCAGTTTCAACCGTCGGGGGGATGAAAAACTGTTTTTT. Amino acids: CASSFNRRGDEKLFF.